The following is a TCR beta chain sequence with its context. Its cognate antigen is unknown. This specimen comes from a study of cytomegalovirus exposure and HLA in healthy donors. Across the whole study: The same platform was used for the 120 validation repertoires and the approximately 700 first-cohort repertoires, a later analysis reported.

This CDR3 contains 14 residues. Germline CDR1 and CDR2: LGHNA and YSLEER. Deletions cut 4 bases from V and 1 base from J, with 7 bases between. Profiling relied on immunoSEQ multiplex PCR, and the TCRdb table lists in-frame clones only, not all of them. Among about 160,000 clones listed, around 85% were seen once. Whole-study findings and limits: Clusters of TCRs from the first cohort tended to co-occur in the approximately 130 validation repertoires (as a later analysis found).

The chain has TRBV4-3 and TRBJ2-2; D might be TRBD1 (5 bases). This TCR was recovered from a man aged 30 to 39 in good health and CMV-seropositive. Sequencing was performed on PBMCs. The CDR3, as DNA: TGCGCCAGCAGCCCAGACAGGAACACCGGGGAGCTGTTTTTT. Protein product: CASSPDRNTGELFF.